The 26 T cell receptor beta chains presented below share a single source sample, sequenced in a study of control samples from healthy donors and cancer patients. Clones were sequenced by immunoSEQ multiplex PCR, and TCRdb holds only the in-frame ones, with some missing. In the table there are fewer than 100,000 clones, approximately 90% of which are singletons. Sequenced input: blood. The receptor set was obtained from a woman in her forties or fifties in good health.

The V gene is TRBV5-1, the J gene TRBJ1-6; D unresolved. The V gene's germline CDR1 is SGHRS and CDR2 YFSETQ. The CDR3 is made up of 15 amino acids. V was clipped by 0 bases and J by 7 bases, with 11 bases between them. CDR3 bases: TGCGCCAGCAGCTTGGAGCCGGGCGCCAATTCACCCCTCCACTTT. Translation: CASSLEPGANSPLHF.

The V call is TRBV5-5, the J call TRBJ1-2; D possibly corresponds to TRBD1 (5 bases). The V gene lost 0 bases and the J gene lost 6 bases, with 9 bases spanning the gap. There are 13 residues in the CDR3. Germline values: CDR1 SGHKS, CDR2 YYEKEE (reference sequence). In DNA form, the CDR3 reads TGTGCCAGCAGCTTGGATCAGGGAGATGGCTACACCTTC. This gives the protein CASSLDQGDGYTF.

V and J are TRBV2 and TRBJ1-4; D unclear. CDR3 length: 12 residues. In germline, CDR1 is SNHLY, CDR2 FYNNEI. V was pared by 6 bases and J by 6 bases, with 8 bases between. CDR3 coding DNA: TGTGCCAGCAGGAAACAGTATGAAAAACTGTTTTTT. Translation: CASRKQYEKLFF. The whole variable domain, remainder taken from reference TRBV2 and TRBJ1-4, is EPEVTQTPSHQVTQMGQEVILRCVPISNHLYFYWYRQILGQKVEFLVSFYNNEISEKSEIFDDQFSVERPDGSNFTLKIRSTKLEDSAMYFCASRKQYEKLFFGSGTQLSVL.

This chain links TRBV12-5 with TRBJ1-5; no firm D call. Per germline, CDR1 LGHNT and CDR2 FRNRAP. V was shortened by 3 bases and J by 0 bases, with 3 bases between the two germline ends. The CDR3 is 13 residues long. The CDR3 sequence: CASGFFSNQPQHF. CDR3 nucleotide sequence: TGTGCTAGTGGTTTCTTTAGCAATCAGCCCCAGCATTTT. The full variable domain, completed using reference TRBV12-5 and TRBJ1-5, is DARVTQTPRHKVTEMGQEVTMRCQPILGHNTVFWYRQTMMQGLELLAYFRNRAPLDDSGMPKDRFSAEMPDATLATLKIQPSEPRDSAVYFCASGFFSNQPQHFGDGTRLSIL.

The table lists this clone with a count of one. V gene TRBV20-1 combines with J gene TRBJ2-1, with D possibly being TRBD2 (5 bases). Germline lookup yields CDR1 DFQATT and CDR2 SNEGSKA (reference sequence). The CDR3 length is 10 residues. The ends were cut back, 8 bases at V and 8 bases at J, with 10 bases in the middle. The CDR3 spells CSTRGYEQFF. CDR3 sequence (DNA): TGCAGTACTCGGGGTTATGAGCAGTTCTTC.

The chain joins TRBV6-5 to TRBJ1-2, with a weak D call TRBD1 (6 bases). Germline V gives CDR1 MNHEY, CDR2 SVGAGI. CDR3 length: 13 residues. Deletions cut 6 bases from V and 8 bases from J, with 16 bases between. CDR3 sequence (DNA): TGTGCCAGCAGGAGGGAACGAGGGGGGGGCTACACCTTC. Amino acid sequence: CASRRERGGGYTF.

This clone is a singleton in its sample. The CDR3 loop reads CASSLAAWVAPQTQYF. For the CDR3, the DNA is TGCGCCAGCAGCTTGGCCGCGTGGGTAGCTCCGCAGACCCAGTACTTC. This chain links TRBV5-1 with TRBJ2-5; D gene uncertain. Trimming took 0 bases from V and 6 from J, leaving 18 bases between them. This CDR3 is 16 amino acids long. Germline V lookup: CDR1 SGHRS, CDR2 YFSETQ.

CDR3 protein: CASSIDSTRNYGYTF. The CDR3 DNA reads as TGTGCCAGTAGTATCGACTCGACACGTAACTATGGCTACACCTTC. The chain is built from TRBV19 and TRBJ1-2; the D is unclear. This CDR3 region has 15 residues. Germline V CDR1 and CDR2: LNHDA, SQIVND (reference sequence). V lost 3 bases, J lost 1 base, and 12 bases lay in between.

This rearrangement joins TRBV5-1 to TRBJ2-1; TRBD1 aligns across 7 bases. The germline gives CDR1 SGHRS, CDR2 YFSETQ. Trimming removed 4 bases from V and 2 bases from J; junction bases left unmatched: 12. The CDR3 loop spans 17 amino acids. CDR3 sequence (DNA): TGCGCCAGCAGCCCCATGACAGGGACAGTAACCTACAATGAGCAGTTCTTC. This sequence encodes CASSPMTGTVTYNEQFF. The full variable domain, completed using reference TRBV5-1 and TRBJ2-1, is KAGVTQTPRYLIKTRGQQVTLSCSPISGHRSVSWYQQTPGQGLQFLFEYFSETQRNKGNFPGRFSGRQFSNSRSEMNVSTLELGDSALYLCASSPMTGTVTYNEQFFGPGTRLTVL.

The V and J genes are TRBV2 and TRBJ2-1, with 9 bases identical to TRBD1. The CDR3 has 13 amino acids. Losses at the gene ends were 7 bases for V and 5 bases for J; bases not matched to a gene: 3. CDR1 is SNHLY and CDR2 is FYNNEI in the germline V gene. CDR3 region: CASNGQGHNEQFF. CDR3 DNA: TGTGCCAGCAACGGACAGGGGCACAATGAGCAGTTCTTC.

V gene TRBV30 combines with J gene TRBJ2-5; 7 bases are a match to TRBD1. CDR1 is GTSNPN and CDR2 is SVGIG in the germline V gene (reference sequence). J was trimmed by 7 bases and V by 2 bases; bases with no gene match: 13. The CDR3 extends over 15 amino acids. CDR3 bases: TGTGCCTGGAGTCCACAGGGGATGGCTGTGGGGACCCAGTACTTC. It is translated as CAWSPQGMAVGTQYF.

The genes are TRBV25-1 and TRBJ1-4; D call uncertain. The germline V and J ends were trimmed by 3 bases and 5 bases, with 16 bases remaining between them. Germline assignment: CDR1 MGHDK and CDR2 SYGVNS. The CDR3 is 16 residues long. The CDR3 bases are TGTGCCAGCAGTGATGAAGGACCGACCTTCAATGAAAAACTGTTTTTT. The encoded protein is CASSDEGPTFNEKLFF.

The gene calls are TRBV30 and TRBJ1-6, with D maybe TRBD1 (6 bases). The germline CDR1 and CDR2 sequences are GTSNPN and SVGIG (reference sequence). This CDR3 has 18 amino acids. Trimming pared 2 bases from V and 7 bases from J, leaving 24 bases between. CDR3 loop: CAWSRDNYGSSQNSPLHF. The CDR3 DNA follows: TGTGCCTGGAGTAGGGACAACTACGGGAGTAGTCAAAATTCACCCCTCCACTTT.

The chain couples TRBV2 to TRBJ1-1, with 9 bases aligning to TRBD1. The CDR3 runs to 13 residues. V dropped 7 bases and J dropped 3; count of bases not matched to a gene: 3. Looked up from germline, CDR1 is SNHLY and CDR2 is FYNNEI. The CDR3 loop is CASNRDRDTEAFF. The CDR3 nucleotides read TGTGCCAGCAACCGGGACAGGGACACTGAAGCTTTCTTT.

The V call is TRBV11-2, the J call TRBJ2-6, with D perhaps given as TRBD1 or TRBD2 (5 bases each). CDR3 size: 15 residues. Germline V gene sequence: CDR1 SGHAT, CDR2 FQNNGV. V lost 5 bases and J 4 bases, leaving 12 bases between the germline ends. CDR3 sequence (DNA): TGTGCCAGCAGCCCGGGGCGGTCCGGGGCCAACGTCCTGACTTTC. Translated: CASSPGRSGANVLTF.

The chain uses TRBV4-1 and TRBJ1-6; 10 bases match TRBD1. With 6 bases clipped from V and 9 bases from J, the junction kept 5 bases outside the gene matches. The CDR3 is 14 residues long. Looked up from germline, CDR1 is MGHRA and CDR2 is YSYEKL. The CDR3 spells CASRHGTGASPLHF. DNA for the CDR3: TGCGCCAGCAGGCACGGGACAGGGGCTTCACCCCTCCACTTT.

The chain uses TRBV6-5 and TRBJ2-7; 9 bases align to TRBD1. CDR3 length equals 15 residues. In germline, CDR1 is MNHEY, CDR2 SVGAGI. Germline trimming cut 5 bases from V and 3 bases from J; bases unmatched to any gene: 8. DNA of the CDR3: TGTGCCAGCAGTACCTCGGGACAGGGTGACTACGAGCAGTACTTC. Residues: CASSTSGQGDYEQYF.

V gene TRBV9 combines with J gene TRBJ1-3; 10 nucleotides match TRBD1. J was trimmed by 4 bases and V by 4 bases; bases with no gene match: 8. Germline V lookup: CDR1 SGDLS, CDR2 YYNGEE. This CDR3 contains 16 residues. Here the CDR3 DNA reads TGTGCCAGCAGCTGGGGACAGGGGTTCGGGGGAAACACCATATATTTT. Protein product: CASSWGQGFGGNTIYF.

This clone was seen more than once but under ten times. The chain joins TRBV19 to TRBJ1-3; TRBD1 is a possible D gene (6 bases). This CDR3 is 14 amino acids long. Looked up from germline, CDR1 is LNHDA and CDR2 is SQIVND (reference sequence). V lost 5 bases to trimming and J lost 3 bases, with 11 bases between them. This chain's CDR3 is CASSLRTVGNTIYF. CDR3 bases: TGTGCCAGTAGTCTCCGGACAGTTGGAAACACCATATATTTT.

This sequence joins TRBV24-1 and TRBJ2-7, with D perhaps matching TRBD1 or TRBD2 (5 bases each). There are 14 residues in the CDR3. Trimming left V 8 bases short and J 3 bases short, with 16 bases between. Germline V gene data show CDR1 as KGHDR and CDR2 as SFDVKD. The DNA for the CDR3 is TGTGCCACCATGGCTTCGGGGCCGATCTACGAGCAGTACTTC. Protein: CATMASGPIYEQYF.

This chain connects TRBV5-4 to TRBJ1-2; D perhaps matches TRBD1 (5 bases). V was cut by 3 bases and J by 7 bases, with 16 bases left in between. Germline CDR1 is SGHNT and CDR2 is YYREEE (reference sequence). The CDR3 is 14 amino acids. CDR3 protein: CASSWWAGMGGYTF. In nucleotides, the CDR3 is TGTGCCAGCAGCTGGTGGGCAGGGATGGGTGGCTACACCTTC.

This chain connects TRBV2 to TRBJ2-1; D perhaps matches TRBD1 (6 bases). Germline-derived CDR1 and CDR2 are SNHLY and FYNNEI. Trimming took off 6 bases at V and 11 bases at J, with 20 bases between the two ends. The CDR3 loop spans 14 amino acids. The CDR3 region has the DNA TGTGCCAGCAGGGATACAGGGCCCGGAAGCAAGCAGTTCTTC. Translation gives CASRDTGPGSKQFF.

The V gene is TRBV28, the J gene TRBJ1-5; no firm D call. The germline V gene has CDR1 MDHEN and CDR2 SYDVKM. Trimming took 2 bases from V and 6 from J, leaving 8 bases between them. The CDR3 is made up of 13 amino acids. CDR3 nucleotides: TGTGCCAGCAGTTTAATTTATCGTCAGCCCCAGCATTTT. It is translated as CASSLIYRQPQHF.

The chain employs TRBV5-4 and TRBJ2-1; 8 bases agree with TRBD2. The length of the CDR3 is 15 residues. The junction had 7 bases not matched to a gene; V was cut back by 1 base and J by 7 bases. Germline-derived CDR1 and CDR2 are SGHNT and YYREEE (reference sequence). CDR3 region: CASSLNAGGVNEQFF. The CDR3 region has the DNA TGTGCCAGCAGCTTGAATGCGGGGGGCGTGAATGAGCAGTTCTTC.

This clone was observed a handful of times. Written as DNA, the CDR3 is TGTGCCAGCACTTTACTTGGAGATACGCAGTATTTT. Translation: CASTLLGDTQYF. The chain employs TRBV2 and TRBJ2-3; D uncertain. CDR1 is SNHLY, CDR2 FYNNEI, per germline. Trimming removed 7 bases from V and 5 bases from J, with 10 bases in between. This CDR3 has 12 amino acids.

This rearrangement joins TRBV5-5 to TRBJ1-2; D not resolved. Trimming took off 4 bases at V and 2 bases at J, with 12 bases between the two ends. Germline V CDR1 and CDR2: SGHKS, YYEKEE (reference sequence). CDR3 size: 14 residues. This chain's CDR3 is CASSLAPGNYGYTF. CDR3 coding DNA: TGTGCCAGCAGCCTTGCTCCCGGGAACTATGGCTACACCTTC. Based on the CDR3 plus reference TRBV5-5 and TRBJ1-2, the full variable domain is DAGVTQSPTHLIKTRGQQVTLRCSPISGHKSVSWYQQVLGQGPQFIFQYYEKEERGRGNFPDRFSARQFPNYSSELNVNALLLGDSALYLCASSLAPGNYGYTFGSGTRLTVV.